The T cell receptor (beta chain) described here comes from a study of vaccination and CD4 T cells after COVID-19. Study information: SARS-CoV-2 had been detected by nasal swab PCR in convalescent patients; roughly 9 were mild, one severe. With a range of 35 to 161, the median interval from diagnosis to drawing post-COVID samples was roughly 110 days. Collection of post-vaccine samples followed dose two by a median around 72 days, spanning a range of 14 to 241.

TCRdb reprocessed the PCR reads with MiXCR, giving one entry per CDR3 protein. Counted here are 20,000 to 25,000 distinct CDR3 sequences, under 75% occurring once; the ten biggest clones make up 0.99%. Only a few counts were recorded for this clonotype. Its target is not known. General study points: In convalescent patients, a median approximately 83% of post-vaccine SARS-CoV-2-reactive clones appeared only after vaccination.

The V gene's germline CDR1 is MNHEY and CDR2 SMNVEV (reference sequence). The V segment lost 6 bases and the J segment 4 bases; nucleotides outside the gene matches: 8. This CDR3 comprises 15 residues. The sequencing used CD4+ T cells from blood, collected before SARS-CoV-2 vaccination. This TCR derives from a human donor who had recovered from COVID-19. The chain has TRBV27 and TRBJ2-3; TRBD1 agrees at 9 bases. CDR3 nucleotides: TGTGCCAGCAGCCGGGACAGGGATTGGGCAGATACGCAGTATTTT. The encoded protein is CASSRDRDWADTQYF.